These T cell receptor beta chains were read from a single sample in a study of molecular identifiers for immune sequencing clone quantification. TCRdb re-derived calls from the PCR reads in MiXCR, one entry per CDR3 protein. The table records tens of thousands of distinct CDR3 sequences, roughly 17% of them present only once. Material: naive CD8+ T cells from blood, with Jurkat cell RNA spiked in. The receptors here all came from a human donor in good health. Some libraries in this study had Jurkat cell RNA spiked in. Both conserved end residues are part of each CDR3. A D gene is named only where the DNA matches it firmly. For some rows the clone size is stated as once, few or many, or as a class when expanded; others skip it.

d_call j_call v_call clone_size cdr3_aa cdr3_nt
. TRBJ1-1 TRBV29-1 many CSVDRPPNTEAFF TGCAGCGTTGATAGGCCTCCGAACACTGAAGCTTTCTTT
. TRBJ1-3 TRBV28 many CASSWLDSGNTIYF TGTGCCAGCAGTTGGCTGGACAGTGGGAACACCATATATTTT
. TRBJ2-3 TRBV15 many CATSRDPLLASSTDTQYF TGTGCCACCAGCAGAGACCCGCTTCTAGCGTCTAGCACAGATACGCAGTATTTT
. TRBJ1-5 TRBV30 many CAWSVRGPGNQPQHF TGTGCCTGGAGTGTACGTGGGCCAGGCAATCAGCCCCAGCATTTT
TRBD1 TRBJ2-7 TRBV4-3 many CASSQDRTGVLREQYF TGCGCCAGCAGCCAAGACAGGACAGGGGTATTACGGGAGCAGTACTTC
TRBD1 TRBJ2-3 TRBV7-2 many CASSLAWGQGADTQYF TGTGCCAGCAGCTTAGCTTGGGGACAGGGGGCAGATACGCAGTATTTT
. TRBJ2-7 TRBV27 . CASSPLVALLVEQYF TGTGCCAGCAGTCCGCTAGTCGCTCTTTTGGTTGAGCAGTACTTC
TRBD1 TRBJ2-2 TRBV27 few CASSHGQGYTGELFF TGTGCCAGCAGTCACGGACAGGGTTACACCGGGGAGCTGTTTTTT
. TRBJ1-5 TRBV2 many CASRDSYSNQPQHF TGTGCCAGCAGGGACAGTTATAGCAATCAGCCCCAGCATTTT
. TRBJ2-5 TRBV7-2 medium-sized CASTLDHPQTQYF TGTGCCAGCACCCTTGACCACCCACAGACCCAGTACTTC
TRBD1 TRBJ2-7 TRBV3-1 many CASSPTLMDRRHEQYF TGTGCCAGCAGCCCAACGCTTATGGACAGGAGGCACGAGCAGTACTTC
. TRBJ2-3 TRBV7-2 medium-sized CASSLGVTSTDTQYF TGTGCCAGCAGCTTAGGGGTAACTAGCACAGATACGCAGTATTTT
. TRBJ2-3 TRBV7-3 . CASSLNGRSSTDTQYF TGTGCCAGCAGCTTAAACGGTCGGAGTAGCACAGATACGCAGTATTTT
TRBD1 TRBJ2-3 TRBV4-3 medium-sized CASSRWTGGSDTQYF TGCGCCAGCAGCCGATGGACAGGGGGCTCGGATACGCAGTATTTT
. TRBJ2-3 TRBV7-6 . CASSPMFLDMKDTQYF TGTGCCAGCAGCCCGATGTTCCTGGATATGAAGGATACGCAGTATTTT
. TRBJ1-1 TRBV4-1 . CASSQTRSTEALF TGCGCCAGCAGCCAAACCAGGTCCACTGAAGCTCTCTTT
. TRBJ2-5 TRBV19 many CASSIVGVAETQYF TGTGCCAGTAGTATAGTGGGCGTCGCAGAGACCCAGTACTTC
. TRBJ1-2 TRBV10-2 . CASSEGLGREPNYGYTF TGCGCCAGCAGTGAGGGACTAGGACGCGAGCCCAACTATGGCTACACCTTC
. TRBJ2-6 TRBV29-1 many CSVEGYQHSGANVLTF TGCAGCGTTGAAGGTTATCAACACTCTGGGGCCAACGTCCTGACTTTC
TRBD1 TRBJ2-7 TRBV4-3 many CASSQGTGGEYEQYF TGCGCCAGCAGCCAGGGGACAGGGGGCGAGTACGAGCAGTACTTC
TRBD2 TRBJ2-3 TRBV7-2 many CASSIPGLGGTDTQYF TGTGCCAGCAGCATACCGGGACTAGGAGGCACAGATACGCAGTATTTT
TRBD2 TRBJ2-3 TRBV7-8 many CASSLQGRAGGLDTQYF TGTGCCAGCAGCTTACAGGGGAGAGCGGGGGGTCTGGATACGCAGTATTTT
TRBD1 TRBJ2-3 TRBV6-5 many CASGTGEATDTQYF TGTGCCAGCGGGACAGGGGAGGCAACAGATACGCAGTATTTT
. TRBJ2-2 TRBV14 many CASSQAPLHGELFF TGTGCCAGCAGCCAAGCCCCTCTCCACGGGGAGCTGTTTTTT
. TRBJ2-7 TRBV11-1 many CASSSKFYEQYF TGTGCCAGCAGCTCAAAGTTCTACGAGCAGTACTTC
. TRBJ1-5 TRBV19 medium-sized CASSKQGLEPQHF TGTGCCAGTAGTAAACAGGGATTAGAGCCCCAGCATTTT
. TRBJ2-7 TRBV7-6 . CASSLGSPLEQYF TGTGCCAGCAGCTTAGGGTCTCCCCTGGAGCAGTACTTC
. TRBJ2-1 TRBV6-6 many CASSYHRDEQFF TGTGCCAGCTCTTACCACAGGGATGAGCAGTTCTTC
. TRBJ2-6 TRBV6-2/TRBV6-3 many CASSSLTGLSSGANVLTF TGTGCCAGCAGCTCCCTGACAGGACTCAGCTCTGGGGCCAACGTCCTGACTTTC
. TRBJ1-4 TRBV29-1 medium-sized CSVEGGSLGNEKLFF TGCAGCGTTGAAGGAGGATCCCTCGGAAATGAAAAACTGTTTTTT
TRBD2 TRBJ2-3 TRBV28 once CASSSLAGDVDTQYF TGTGCCAGCAGTTCACTAGCGGGGGACGTCGATACGCAGTATTTT
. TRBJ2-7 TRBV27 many CASSFQLRYEQYF TGTGCCAGCAGTTTTCAACTACGTTACGAGCAGTACTTC
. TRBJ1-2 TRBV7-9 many CASSLGTEGYGYTF TGTGCCAGCAGCTTAGGGACGGAAGGCTATGGCTACACCTTC
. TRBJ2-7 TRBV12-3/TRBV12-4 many CASSLDNFRYEQYF TGTGCCAGCAGTTTAGATAATTTTCGGTACGAGCAGTACTTC
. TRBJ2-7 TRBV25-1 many CASGDFYEQYF TGTGCCAGCGGCGACTTCTACGAGCAGTACTTC
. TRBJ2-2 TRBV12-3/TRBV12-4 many CASSFPGSGELFF TGTGCCAGCAGTTTCCCCGGGTCCGGGGAGCTGTTTTTT
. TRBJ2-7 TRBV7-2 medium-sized CASSEPGATYEQYF TGTGCCAGCAGCGAACCGGGGGCTACTTACGAGCAGTACTTC
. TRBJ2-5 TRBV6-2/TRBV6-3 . CASSVSETQYF TGTGCCAGCAGTGTCTCAGAGACCCAGTACTTC
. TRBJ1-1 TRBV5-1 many CASSFLGETEAFF TGCGCCAGCAGTTTTTTAGGGGAGACTGAAGCTTTCTTT
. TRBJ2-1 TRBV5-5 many CASSPRFDYNEQFF TGTGCCAGCAGCCCCCGGTTTGACTACAATGAGCAGTTCTTC
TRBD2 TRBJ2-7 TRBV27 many CASSPGLATYEQYF TGTGCCAGCAGTCCGGGACTAGCTACCTACGAGCAGTACTTC
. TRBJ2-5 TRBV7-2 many CASSPRGGNQETQYF TGTGCCAGCAGCCCAAGAGGTGGCAACCAAGAGACCCAGTACTTC
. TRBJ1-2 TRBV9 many CASRPERQENYGYTF TGTGCCAGCAGACCCGAAAGACAGGAGAACTATGGCTACACCTTC
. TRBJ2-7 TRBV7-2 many CASSLVAQDHEQYF TGTGCCAGCAGCTTAGTTGCCCAGGATCACGAGCAGTACTTC
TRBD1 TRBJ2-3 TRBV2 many CAILSRTGRTDTQYF TGTGCCATCTTGTCCCGGACAGGTCGGACAGATACGCAGTATTTT
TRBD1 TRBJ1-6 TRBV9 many CASSAQQGAGSPLHF TGTGCCAGCAGCGCACAACAGGGGGCCGGTTCACCCCTCCACTTT
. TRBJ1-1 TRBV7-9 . CASSYMGTEAFF TGTGCCAGCAGCTATATGGGCACTGAAGCTTTCTTT
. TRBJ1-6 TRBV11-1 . CASSFTDMDGPPLHF TGTGCCAGCAGCTTTACGGACATGGATGGCCCACCCCTCCACTTT
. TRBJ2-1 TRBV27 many CASSPLPRAPSPYNEQFF TGTGCCAGCAGCCCTCTTCCCCGTGCCCCGAGCCCCTACAATGAGCAGTTCTTC
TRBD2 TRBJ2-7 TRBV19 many CASSFGRDLTYEQYF TGTGCCAGTAGCTTCGGGAGGGATCTTACCTACGAGCAGTACTTC
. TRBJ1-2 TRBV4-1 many CASSQHGPHEDLTYGYTF TGCGCCAGCAGCCAACACGGTCCTCACGAGGATTTAACCTATGGCTACACCTTC
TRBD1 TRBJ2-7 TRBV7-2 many CASSHPGDRVSYEQYF TGTGCCAGCAGCCACCCCGGGGACAGGGTATCTTACGAGCAGTACTTC
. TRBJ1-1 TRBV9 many CASSASDSHLNTEAFF TGTGCCAGCAGCGCTTCGGACAGCCATTTGAACACTGAAGCTTTCTTT
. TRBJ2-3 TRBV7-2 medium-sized CASSLVWADTQYF TGTGCCAGCAGCTTAGTCTGGGCAGATACGCAGTATTTT
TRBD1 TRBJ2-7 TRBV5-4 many CASSLGQGIYEQYF TGTGCCAGCAGCCTGGGACAGGGGATATACGAGCAGTACTTC